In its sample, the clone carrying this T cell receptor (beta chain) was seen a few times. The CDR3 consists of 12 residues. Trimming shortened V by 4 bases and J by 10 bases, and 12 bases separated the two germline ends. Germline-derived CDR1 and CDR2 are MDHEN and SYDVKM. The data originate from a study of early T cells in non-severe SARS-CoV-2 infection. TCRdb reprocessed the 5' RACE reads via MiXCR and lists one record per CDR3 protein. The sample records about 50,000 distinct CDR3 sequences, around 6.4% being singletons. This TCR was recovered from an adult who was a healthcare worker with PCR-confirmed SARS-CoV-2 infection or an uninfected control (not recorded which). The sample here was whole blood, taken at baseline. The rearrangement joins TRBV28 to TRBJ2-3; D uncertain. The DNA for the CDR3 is TGTGCCAGCAGTTCGAAACCCCTTCCGCAGTATTTT. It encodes CASSSKPLPQYF.